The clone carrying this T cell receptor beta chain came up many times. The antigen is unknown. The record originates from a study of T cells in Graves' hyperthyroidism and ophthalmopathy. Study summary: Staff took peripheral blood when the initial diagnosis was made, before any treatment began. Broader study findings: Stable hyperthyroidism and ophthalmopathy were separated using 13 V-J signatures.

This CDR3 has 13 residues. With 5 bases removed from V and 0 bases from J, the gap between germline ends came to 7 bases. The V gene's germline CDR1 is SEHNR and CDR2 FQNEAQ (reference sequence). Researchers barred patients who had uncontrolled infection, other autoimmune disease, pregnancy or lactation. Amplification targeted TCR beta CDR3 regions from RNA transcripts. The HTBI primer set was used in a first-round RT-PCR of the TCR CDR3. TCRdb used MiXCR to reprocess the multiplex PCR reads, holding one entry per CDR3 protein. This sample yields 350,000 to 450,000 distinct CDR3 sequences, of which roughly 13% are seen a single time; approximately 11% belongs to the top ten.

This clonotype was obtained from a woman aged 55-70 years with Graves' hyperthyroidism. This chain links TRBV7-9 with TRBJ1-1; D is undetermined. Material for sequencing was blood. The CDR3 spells CASSREMNTEAFF. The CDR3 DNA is TGTGCCAGCAGCCGGGAGATGAACACTGAAGCTTTCTTT. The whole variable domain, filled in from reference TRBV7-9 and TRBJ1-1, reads DTGVSQNPRHKITKRGQNVTFRCDPISEHNRLYWYRQTLGQGPEFLTYFQNEAQLEKSRLLSDRFSAERPKGSFSTLEIQRTEQGDSAMYLCASSREMNTEAFFGQGTRLTVV.